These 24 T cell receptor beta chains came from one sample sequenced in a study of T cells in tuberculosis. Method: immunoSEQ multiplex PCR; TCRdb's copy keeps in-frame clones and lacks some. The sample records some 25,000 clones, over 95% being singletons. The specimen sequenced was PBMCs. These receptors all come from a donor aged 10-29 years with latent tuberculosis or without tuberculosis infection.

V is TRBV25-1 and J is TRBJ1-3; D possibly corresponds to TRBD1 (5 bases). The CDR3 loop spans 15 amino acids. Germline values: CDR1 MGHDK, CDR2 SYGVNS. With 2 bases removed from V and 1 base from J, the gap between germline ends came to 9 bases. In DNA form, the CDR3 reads TGTGCCAGCAGTGAAATGGGGCCGTCTGGAAACACCATATATTTT. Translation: CASSEMGPSGNTIYF.

The CDR3 loop reads CASSPAGVEEQYV. CDR3 nucleotides: TGTGCCAGCAGCCCAGCGGGGGTAGAAGAGCAGTACGTC. The rearrangement uses TRBV11-2 and TRBJ2-7; 8 bases are a match to TRBD2. J gave up 7 bases and V 5 bases, and 7 bases lay outside the gene matches. The CDR3 runs to 13 residues. Germline CDR1 SGHAT, CDR2 FQNNGV.

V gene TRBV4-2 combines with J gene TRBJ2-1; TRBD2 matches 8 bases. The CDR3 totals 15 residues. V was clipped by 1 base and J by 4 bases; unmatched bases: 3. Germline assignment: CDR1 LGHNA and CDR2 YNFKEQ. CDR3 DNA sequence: TGTGCCAGCAGCCAAGCAAGCGGGGGTTACAATGAGCAGTTCTTC. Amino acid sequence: CASSQASGGYNEQFF.

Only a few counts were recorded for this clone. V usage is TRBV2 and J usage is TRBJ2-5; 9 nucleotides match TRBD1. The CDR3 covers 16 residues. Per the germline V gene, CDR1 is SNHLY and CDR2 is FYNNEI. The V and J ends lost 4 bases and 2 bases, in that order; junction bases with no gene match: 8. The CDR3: CASSVSGQGFQETQYF. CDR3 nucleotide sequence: TGTGCCAGCAGTGTATCGGGACAGGGATTTCAAGAGACCCAGTACTTC.

The CDR3 region has the DNA TGTGCCAGCGAGGACTATATGGAGACCCAGTACTTC. Its translation: CASEDYMETQYF. This chain joins TRBV6-5 and TRBJ2-5, with D perhaps TRBD2 (6 bases). The CDR3 consists of 12 residues. The V end lost 8 bases, the J end lost 5 bases, and 12 bases lay between the germline ends. Germline V gene lookup returns CDR1 MNHEY and CDR2 SVGAGI.

The CDR3 bases are TGTGCCAGCAGGACGGGGGGGCCGAACACTGAAGCTTTCTTT. This sequence encodes CASRTGGPNTEAFF. This chain connects TRBV6-4 to TRBJ1-1, with TRBD1 as a possible D gene (6 bases). The CDR3 totals 14 residues. Trimming shortened V by 6 bases and J by 1 base, and 12 bases separated the two germline ends. CDR1 is MRHNA, CDR2 SNTAGT, per germline.

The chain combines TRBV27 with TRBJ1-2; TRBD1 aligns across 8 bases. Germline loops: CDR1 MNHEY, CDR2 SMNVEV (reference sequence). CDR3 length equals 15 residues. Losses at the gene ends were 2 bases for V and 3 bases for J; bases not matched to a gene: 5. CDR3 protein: CASSLRPTGDYGYTF. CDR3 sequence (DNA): TGTGCCAGCAGTTTACGCCCGACAGGGGACTATGGCTACACCTTC.

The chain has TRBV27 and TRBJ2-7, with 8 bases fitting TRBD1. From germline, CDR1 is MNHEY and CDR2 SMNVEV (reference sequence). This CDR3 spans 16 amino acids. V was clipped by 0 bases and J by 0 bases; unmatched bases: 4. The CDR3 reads CASSLSTGQASYEQYF. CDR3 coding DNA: TGTGCCAGCAGTTTATCCACGGGACAGGCCTCCTACGAGCAGTACTTC.

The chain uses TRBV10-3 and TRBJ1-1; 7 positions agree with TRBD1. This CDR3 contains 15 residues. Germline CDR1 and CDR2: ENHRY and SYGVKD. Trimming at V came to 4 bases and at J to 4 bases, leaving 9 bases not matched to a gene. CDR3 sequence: CAISGTGGAGTEAFF. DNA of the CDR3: TGTGCCATCAGTGGGACAGGCGGGGCCGGCACTGAAGCTTTCTTT.

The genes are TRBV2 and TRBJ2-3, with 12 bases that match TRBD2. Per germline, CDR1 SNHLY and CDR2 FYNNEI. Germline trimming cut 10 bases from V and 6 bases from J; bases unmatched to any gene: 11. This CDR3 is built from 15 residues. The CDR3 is CATKPSSGGADTQYF. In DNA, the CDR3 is TGTGCCACCAAGCCCTCTAGCGGGGGGGCGGATACGCAGTATTTT.

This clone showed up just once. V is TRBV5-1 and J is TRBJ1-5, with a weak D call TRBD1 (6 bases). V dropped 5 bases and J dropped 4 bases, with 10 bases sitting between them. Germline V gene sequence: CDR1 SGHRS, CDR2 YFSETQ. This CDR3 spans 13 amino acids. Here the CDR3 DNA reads TGCGCCAGCAGTTCAGGGGATAATCAGCCCCAGCATTTT. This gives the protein CASSSGDNQPQHF.

The CDR3 sequence is CASSFDKGNPMGGYTF. The CDR3 DNA reads as TGTGCCAGCAGCTTCGACAAGGGGAACCCCATGGGTGGCTACACCTTC. The chain couples TRBV5-6 to TRBJ1-2, with a possible D match to TRBD1 (5 bases). V lost 2 bases to trimming and J lost 7 bases, with 21 bases between them. Per the germline V gene, CDR1 is SGHDT and CDR2 is YYEEEE. The CDR3 is 16 amino acids.

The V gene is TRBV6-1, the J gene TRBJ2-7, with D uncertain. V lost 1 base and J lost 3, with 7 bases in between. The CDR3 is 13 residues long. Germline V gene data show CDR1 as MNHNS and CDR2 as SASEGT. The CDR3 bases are TGTGCCAGCAGTGAAGACATTTACTACGAGCAGTACTTC. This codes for CASSEDIYYEQYF.

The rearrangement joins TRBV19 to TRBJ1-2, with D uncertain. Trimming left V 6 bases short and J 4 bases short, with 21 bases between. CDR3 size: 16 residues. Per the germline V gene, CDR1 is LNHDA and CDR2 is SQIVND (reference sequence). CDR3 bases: TGTGCCAGTAGCCTCCCGGGTCACCGGATCAGCTATGGCTACACCTTC. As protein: CASSLPGHRISYGYTF.

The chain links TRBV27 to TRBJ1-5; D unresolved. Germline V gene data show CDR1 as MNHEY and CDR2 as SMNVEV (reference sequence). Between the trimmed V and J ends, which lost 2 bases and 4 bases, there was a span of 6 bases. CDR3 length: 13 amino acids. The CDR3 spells CASSLARNQPQHF. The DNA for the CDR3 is TGTGCCAGCAGTTTAGCCAGGAATCAGCCCCAGCATTTT.

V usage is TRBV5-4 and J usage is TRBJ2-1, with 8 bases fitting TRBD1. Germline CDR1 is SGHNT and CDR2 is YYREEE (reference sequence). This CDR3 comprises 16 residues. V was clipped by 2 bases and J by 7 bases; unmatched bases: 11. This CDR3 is CASSFLVLTGENEQFF. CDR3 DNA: TGTGCCAGCAGCTTTTTAGTCCTGACAGGGGAGAATGAGCAGTTCTTC.

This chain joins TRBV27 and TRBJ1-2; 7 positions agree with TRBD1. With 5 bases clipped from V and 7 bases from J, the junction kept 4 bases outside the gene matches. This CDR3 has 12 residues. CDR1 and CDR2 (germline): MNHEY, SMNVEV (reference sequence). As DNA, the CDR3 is TGTGCCAGCAGTCTAGGGGGCTCTGGCTACACCTTC. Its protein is CASSLGGSGYTF.

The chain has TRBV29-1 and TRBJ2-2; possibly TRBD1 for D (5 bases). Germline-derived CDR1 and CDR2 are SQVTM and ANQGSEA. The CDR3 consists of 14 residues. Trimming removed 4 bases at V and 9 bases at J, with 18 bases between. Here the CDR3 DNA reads TGCAGCGTTGTAAATAGGGGCCAGACAAGGGAGCTGTTTTTT. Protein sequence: CSVVNRGQTRELFF.

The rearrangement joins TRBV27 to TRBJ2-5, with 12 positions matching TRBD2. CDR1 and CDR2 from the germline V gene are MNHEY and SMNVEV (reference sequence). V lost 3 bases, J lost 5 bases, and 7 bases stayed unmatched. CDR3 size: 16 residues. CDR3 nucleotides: TGTGCCAGCAGTTTGCTAGCGGGGGGGCCTATTGAGACCCAGTACTTC. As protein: CASSLLAGGPIETQYF.

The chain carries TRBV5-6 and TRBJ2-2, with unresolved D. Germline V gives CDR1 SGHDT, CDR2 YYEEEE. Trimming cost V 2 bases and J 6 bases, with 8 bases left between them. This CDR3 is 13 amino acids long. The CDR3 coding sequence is TGTGCCAGCAGCTTTCTACGCTCCGGGGAGCTGTTTTTT. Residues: CASSFLRSGELFF. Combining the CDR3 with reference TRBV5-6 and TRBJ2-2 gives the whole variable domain DAGVTQSPTHLIKTRGQQVTLRCSPKSGHDTVSWYQQALGQGPQFIFQYYEEEERQRGNFPDRFSGHQFPNYSSELNVNALLLGDSALYLCASSFLRSGELFFGEGSRLTVL.

The CDR3 bases are TGCGCCAGCAGCTTCTGGACAGGGGACACCGGGGAGCTGTTTTTT. Its protein product is CASSFWTGDTGELFF. J is TRBJ2-2 and V is TRBV5-1, with 9 bases lining up with TRBD1. Per the germline V gene, CDR1 is SGHRS and CDR2 is YFSETQ. Trimming at V came to 2 bases and at J to 3 bases, leaving 2 bases not matched to a gene. The CDR3 length is 15 residues.

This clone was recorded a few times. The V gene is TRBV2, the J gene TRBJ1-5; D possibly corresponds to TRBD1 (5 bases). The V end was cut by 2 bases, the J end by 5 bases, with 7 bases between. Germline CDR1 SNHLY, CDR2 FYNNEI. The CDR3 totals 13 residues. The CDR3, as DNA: TGTGCCAGCAGTGAAACAGGCTATCAGCCCCAGCATTTT. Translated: CASSETGYQPQHF.

CDR3 protein: CASSYTGALSGANVLTF. CDR3 in DNA: TGTGCCAGCAGCTACACAGGGGCTCTATCTGGGGCCAACGTCCTGACTTTC. The V and J genes are TRBV13 and TRBJ2-6, with 7 bases that match TRBD1. Germline loops: CDR1 PRHDT, CDR2 FYEKMQ (reference sequence). CDR3 length: 17 amino acids. Trimming removed 4 bases from V and 1 base from J; junction bases left unmatched: 7.

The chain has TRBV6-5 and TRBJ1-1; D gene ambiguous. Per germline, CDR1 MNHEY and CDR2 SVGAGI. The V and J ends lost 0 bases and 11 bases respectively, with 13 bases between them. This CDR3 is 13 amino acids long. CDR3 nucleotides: TGTGCCAGCAGTTACTCGATAAGGGAGTGGGCTTTCTTT. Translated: CASSYSIREWAFF.